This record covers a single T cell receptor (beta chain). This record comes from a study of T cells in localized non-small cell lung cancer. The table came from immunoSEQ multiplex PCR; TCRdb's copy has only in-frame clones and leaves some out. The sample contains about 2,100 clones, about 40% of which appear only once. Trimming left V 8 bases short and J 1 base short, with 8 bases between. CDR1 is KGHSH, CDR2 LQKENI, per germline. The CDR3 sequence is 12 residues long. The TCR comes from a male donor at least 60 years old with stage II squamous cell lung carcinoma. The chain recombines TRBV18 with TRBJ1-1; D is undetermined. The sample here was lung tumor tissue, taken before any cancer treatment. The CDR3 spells CASTLQNTEAFF. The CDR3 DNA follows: TGTGCCAGCACTCTACAGAACACTGAAGCTTTCTTT. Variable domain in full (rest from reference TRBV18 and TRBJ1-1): NAGVMQNPRHLVRRRGQEARLRCSPMKGHSHVYWYRQLPEEGLKFMVYLQKENIIDESGMPKERFSAEFPKEGPSILRIQQVVRGDSAAYFCASTLQNTEAFFGQGTRLTVV.